Below, 3 T cell receptor beta chains from the same sample are listed, as sequenced in a study of blood T cell repertoires in COVID-19. Sequenced by immunoSEQ multiplex PCR; TCRdb stores in-frame clones only, minus some. The sample yields about 95,000 clones, about four fifths seen once. Source material: peripheral blood. The source of these receptors is a human donor in a cohort sampled during active COVID-19.

This clone was detected once. V and J are TRBV5-1 and TRBJ1-1; 8 nucleotides align to TRBD1. The CDR3 extends over 14 amino acids. Trimming at V came to 0 bases and at J to 5 bases, leaving 3 bases not matched to a gene. CDR1 SGHRS and CDR2 YFSETQ come from the germline V gene. The CDR3 sequence: CASSLEGQATEAFF. The CDR3 nucleotides read TGCGCCAGCAGCTTGGAGGGACAGGCAACTGAAGCTTTCTTT.

V is TRBV7-9 and J is TRBJ2-5; TRBD2 agrees at 10 bases. CDR1 and CDR2 (germline): SEHNR, FQNEAQ (reference sequence). CDR3 length: 15 residues. Trimming at V came to 3 bases and at J to 5 bases, leaving 6 bases not matched to a gene. The CDR3 sequence: CASSFGTSEFETQYF. DNA of the CDR3: TGTGCCAGCAGCTTTGGGACTAGCGAATTTGAGACCCAGTACTTC.

This clone was seen a few times. The chain uses TRBV19 and TRBJ1-4, with 7 bases identical to TRBD1. J gave up 8 bases and V 8 bases, and 8 bases lay outside the gene matches. The germline V gene has CDR1 LNHDA and CDR2 SQIVND (reference sequence). The CDR3 is 13 amino acids. The CDR3 sequence is CASHRGRMEKLFF. As DNA, the CDR3 is TGTGCCAGTCACAGGGGAAGGATGGAAAAACTGTTTTTT.